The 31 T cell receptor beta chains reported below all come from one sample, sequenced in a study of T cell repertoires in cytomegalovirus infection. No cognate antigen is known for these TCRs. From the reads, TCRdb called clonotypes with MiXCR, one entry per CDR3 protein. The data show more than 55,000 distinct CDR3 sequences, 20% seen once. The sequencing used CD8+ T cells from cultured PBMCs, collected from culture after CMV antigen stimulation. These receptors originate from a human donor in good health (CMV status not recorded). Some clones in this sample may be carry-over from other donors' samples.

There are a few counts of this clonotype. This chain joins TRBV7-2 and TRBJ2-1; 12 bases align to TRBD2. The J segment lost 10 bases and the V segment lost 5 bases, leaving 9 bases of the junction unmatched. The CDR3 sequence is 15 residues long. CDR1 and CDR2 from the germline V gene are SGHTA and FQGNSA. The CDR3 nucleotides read TGTGCCAGCAGCCCCTCGGCTAGCGGGGGGGTAGAGCAGTTCTTC. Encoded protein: CASSPSASGGVEQFF.

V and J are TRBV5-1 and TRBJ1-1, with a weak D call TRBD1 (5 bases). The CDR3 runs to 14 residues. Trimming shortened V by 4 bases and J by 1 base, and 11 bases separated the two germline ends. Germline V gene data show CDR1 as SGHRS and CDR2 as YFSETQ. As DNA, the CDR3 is TGCGCCAGCAGCGCGGGACCGCAGAACACTGAAGCTTTCTTT. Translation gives CASSAGPQNTEAFF.

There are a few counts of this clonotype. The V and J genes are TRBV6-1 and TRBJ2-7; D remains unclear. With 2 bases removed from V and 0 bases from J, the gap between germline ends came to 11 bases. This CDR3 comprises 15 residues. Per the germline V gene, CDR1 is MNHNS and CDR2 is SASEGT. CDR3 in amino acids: CASSENPASSYEQYF. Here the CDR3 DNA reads TGTGCCAGCAGTGAAAATCCCGCGAGCTCCTACGAGCAGTACTTC.

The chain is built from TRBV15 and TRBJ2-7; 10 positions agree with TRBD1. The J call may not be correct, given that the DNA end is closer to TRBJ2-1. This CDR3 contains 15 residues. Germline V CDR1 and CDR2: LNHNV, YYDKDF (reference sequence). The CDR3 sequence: CATSPLGTGANEQFF. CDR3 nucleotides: TGTGCCACCAGCCCCCTGGGGACAGGGGCCAATGAGCAGTTCTTC.

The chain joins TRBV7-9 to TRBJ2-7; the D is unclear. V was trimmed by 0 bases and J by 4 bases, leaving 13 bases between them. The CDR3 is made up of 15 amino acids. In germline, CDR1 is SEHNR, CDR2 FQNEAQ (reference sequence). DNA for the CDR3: TGTGCCAGCAGCTTAGCGGTTGCAGAGAAATACGAGCAGTACTTC. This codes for CASSLAVAEKYEQYF. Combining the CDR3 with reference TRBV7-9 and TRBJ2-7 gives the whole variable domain DTGVSQNPRHKITKRGQNVTFRCDPISEHNRLYWYRQTLGQGPEFLTYFQNEAQLEKSRLLSDRFSAERPKGSFSTLEIQRTEQGDSAMYLCASSLAVAEKYEQYFGPGTRLTVT.

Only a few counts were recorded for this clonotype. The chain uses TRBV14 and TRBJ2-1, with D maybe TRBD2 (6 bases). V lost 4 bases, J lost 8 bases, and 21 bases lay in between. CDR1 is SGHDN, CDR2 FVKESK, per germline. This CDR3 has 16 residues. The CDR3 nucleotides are TGTGCCAGCAGCCCCCCCCGCGGCAGGGAGGTATATGAGCAGTTCTTC. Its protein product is CASSPPRGREVYEQFF. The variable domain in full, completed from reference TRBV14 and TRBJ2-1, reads EAGVTQFPSHSVIEKGQTVTLRCDPISGHDNLYWYRRVMGKEIKFLLHFVKESKQDESGMPNNRFLAERTGGTYSTLKVQPAELEDSGVYFCASSPPRGREVYEQFFGPGTRLTVL.

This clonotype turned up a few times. The CDR3 protein is CASSLWGDSGNTIYF. The CDR3 DNA follows: TGTGCCAGCAGCTTATGGGGTGACTCTGGAAACACCATATATTTT. V usage is TRBV7-2 and J usage is TRBJ1-3, with D unclear. This CDR3 spans 15 amino acids. CDR1 is SGHTA and CDR2 is FQGNSA in the germline V gene. Trimming shortened V by 2 bases and J by 0 bases, and 8 bases separated the two germline ends. Based on the CDR3 plus reference TRBV7-2 and TRBJ1-3, the full variable domain is GAGVSQSPSNKVTEKGKDVELRCDPISGHTALYWYRQSLGQGLEFLIYFQGNSAPDKSGLPSDRFSAERTGGSVSTLTIQRTQQEDSAVYLCASSLWGDSGNTIYFGEGSWLTVV.

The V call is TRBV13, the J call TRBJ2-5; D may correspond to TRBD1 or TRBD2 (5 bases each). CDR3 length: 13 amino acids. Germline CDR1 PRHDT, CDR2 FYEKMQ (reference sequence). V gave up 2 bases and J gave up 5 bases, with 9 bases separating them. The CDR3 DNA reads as TGTGCCAGCAGCTTACGGGACCCGGAGACCCAGTACTTC. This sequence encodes CASSLRDPETQYF.

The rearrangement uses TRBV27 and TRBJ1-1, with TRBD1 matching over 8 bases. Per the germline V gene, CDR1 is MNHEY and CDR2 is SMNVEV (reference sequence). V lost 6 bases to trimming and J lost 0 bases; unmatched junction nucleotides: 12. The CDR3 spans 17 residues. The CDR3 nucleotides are TGTGCCAGCAGCGACCGAGACAGGGGCCTTATGAACACTGAAGCTTTCTTT. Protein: CASSDRDRGLMNTEAFF.

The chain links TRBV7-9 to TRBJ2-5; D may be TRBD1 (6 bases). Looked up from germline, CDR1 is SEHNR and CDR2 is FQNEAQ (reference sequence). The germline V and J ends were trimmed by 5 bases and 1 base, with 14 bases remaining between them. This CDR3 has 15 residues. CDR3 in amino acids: CASSVPGHPQETQYF. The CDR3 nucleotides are TGTGCCAGCAGCGTACCGGGACATCCCCAAGAGACCCAGTACTTC.

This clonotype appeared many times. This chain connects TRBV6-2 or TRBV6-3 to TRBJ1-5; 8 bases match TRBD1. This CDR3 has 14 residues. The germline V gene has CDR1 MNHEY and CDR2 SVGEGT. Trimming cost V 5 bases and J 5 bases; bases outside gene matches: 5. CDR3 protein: CASSLPGGDQPQHF. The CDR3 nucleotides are TGTGCCAGCAGTCTACCAGGGGGCGATCAGCCCCAGCATTTT.

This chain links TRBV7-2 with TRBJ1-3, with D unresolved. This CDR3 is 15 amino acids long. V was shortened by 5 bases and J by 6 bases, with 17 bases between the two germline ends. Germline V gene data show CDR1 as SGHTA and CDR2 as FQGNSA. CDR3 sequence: CASSPLRGRENTIYF. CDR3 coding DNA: TGTGCCAGCAGCCCCCTTCGGGGTCGAGAAAACACCATATATTTT.

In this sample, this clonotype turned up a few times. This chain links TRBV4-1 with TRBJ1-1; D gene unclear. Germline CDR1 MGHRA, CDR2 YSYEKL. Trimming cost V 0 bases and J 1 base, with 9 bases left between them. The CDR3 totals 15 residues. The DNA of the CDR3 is TGCGCCAGCAGCCAAGATTTAAAAAGGAACACTGAAGCTTTCTTT. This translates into CASSQDLKRNTEAFF.

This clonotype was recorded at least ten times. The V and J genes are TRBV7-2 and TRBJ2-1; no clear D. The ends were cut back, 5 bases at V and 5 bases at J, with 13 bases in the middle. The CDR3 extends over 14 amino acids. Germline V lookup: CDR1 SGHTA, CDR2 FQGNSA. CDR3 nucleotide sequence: TGTGCCAGCAGCCTCCCGACCACCCACAATGAGCAGTTCTTC. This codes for CASSLPTTHNEQFF.

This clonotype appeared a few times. As DNA, the CDR3 is TGTGCCAGCAGCTTAAGGGCAGGGCGGACTGAAGCTTTCTTT. It is translated as CASSLRAGRTEAFF. The chain employs TRBV13 and TRBJ1-1; D perhaps matches TRBD1 (5 bases). The CDR3 runs to 14 residues. CDR1 is PRHDT and CDR2 is FYEKMQ in the germline V gene (reference sequence). The V gene lost 2 bases and the J gene lost 5 bases, with 12 bases spanning the gap.

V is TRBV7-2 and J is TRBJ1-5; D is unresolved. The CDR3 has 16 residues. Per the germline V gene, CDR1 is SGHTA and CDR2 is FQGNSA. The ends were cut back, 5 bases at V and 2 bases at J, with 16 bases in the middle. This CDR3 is CASSAGRIVGNQPQHF. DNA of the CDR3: TGTGCCAGCAGCGCAGGACGGATAGTGGGCAATCAGCCCCAGCATTTT.

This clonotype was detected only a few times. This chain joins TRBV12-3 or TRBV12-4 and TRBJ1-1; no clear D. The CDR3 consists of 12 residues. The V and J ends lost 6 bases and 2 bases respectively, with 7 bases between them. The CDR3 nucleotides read TGTGCCAGCAGGGACCCAAACACTGAAGCTTTCTTT. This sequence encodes CASRDPNTEAFF.

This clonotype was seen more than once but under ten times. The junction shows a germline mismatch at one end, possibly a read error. The CDR3 reads CASSPEIF. Here the CDR3 DNA reads TGTGCCAGCAGCCCAGAGATATTC. The V gene is TRBV7-2, the J gene TRBJ1-2; D is ambiguous. Germline CDR1 reads SGHTA; CDR2 reads FQGNSA. The CDR3 covers 8 residues.

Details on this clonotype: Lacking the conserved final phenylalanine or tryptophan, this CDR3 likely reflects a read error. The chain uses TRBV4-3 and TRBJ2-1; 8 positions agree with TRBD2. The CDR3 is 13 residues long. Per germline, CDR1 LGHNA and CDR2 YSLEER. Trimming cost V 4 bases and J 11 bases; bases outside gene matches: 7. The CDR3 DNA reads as TGCGCCAGCAGCCCCATCGTAGCGGGGAAGCAGTTCTTA. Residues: CASSPIVAGKQFL.

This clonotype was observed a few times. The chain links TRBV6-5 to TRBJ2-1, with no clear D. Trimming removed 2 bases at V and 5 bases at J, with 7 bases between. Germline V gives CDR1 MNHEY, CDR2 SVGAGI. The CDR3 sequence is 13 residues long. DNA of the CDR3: TGTGCCAGCAGTTACGGGCGGAACAATGAGCAGTTCTTC. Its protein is CASSYGRNNEQFF.

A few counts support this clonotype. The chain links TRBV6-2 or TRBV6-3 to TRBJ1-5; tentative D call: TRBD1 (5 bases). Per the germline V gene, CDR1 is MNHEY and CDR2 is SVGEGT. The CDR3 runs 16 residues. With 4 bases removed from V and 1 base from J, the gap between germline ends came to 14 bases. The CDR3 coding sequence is TGTGCCAGCAGTTCCAACAGGATCTCGAGCAATCAGCCCCAGCATTTT. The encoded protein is CASSSNRISSNQPQHF.

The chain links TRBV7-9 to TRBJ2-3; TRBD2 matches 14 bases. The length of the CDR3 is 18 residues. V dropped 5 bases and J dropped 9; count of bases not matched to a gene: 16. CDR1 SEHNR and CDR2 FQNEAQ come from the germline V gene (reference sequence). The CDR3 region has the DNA TGTGCCAGCAGCCCAAACTCGGGACTAGCGGGGGCACCGAGGACGCAGTATTTT. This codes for CASSPNSGLAGAPRTQYF.

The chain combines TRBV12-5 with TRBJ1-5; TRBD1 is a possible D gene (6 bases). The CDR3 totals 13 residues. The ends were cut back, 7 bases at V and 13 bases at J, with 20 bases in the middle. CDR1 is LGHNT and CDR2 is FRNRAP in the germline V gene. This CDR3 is CASALGGPREQHF. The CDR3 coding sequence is TGTGCTAGTGCCCTGGGGGGGCCTAGGGAACAGCATTTT.

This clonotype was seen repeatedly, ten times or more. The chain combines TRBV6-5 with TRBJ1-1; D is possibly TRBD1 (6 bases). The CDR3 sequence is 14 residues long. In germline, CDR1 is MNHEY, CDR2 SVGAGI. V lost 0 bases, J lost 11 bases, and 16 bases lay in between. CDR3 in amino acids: CASSYSALGASAFF. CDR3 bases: TGTGCCAGCAGTTACTCAGCTTTGGGGGCATCGGCTTTCTTT.

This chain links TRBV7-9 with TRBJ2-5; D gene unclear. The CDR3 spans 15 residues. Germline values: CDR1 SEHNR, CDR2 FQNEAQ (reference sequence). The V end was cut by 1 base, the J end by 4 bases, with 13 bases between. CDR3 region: CASSLDPLRGETQYF. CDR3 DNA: TGTGCCAGCAGCTTAGATCCCCTAAGAGGAGAGACCCAGTACTTC.

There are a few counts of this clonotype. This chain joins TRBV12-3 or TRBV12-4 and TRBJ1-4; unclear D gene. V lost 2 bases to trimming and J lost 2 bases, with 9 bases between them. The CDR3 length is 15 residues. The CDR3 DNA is TGTGCCAGCAGTTTATTTGAGAAGACTAATGAAAAACTGTTTTTT. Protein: CASSLFEKTNEKLFF.

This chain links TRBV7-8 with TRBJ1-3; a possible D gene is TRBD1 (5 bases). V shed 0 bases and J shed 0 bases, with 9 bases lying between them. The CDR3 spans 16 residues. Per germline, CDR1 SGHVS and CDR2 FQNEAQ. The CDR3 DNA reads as TGTGCCAGCAGCTTAGCCGGGGACGGCTCTGGAAACACCATATATTTT. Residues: CASSLAGDGSGNTIYF.

The chain's CDR3 is CASSLAGQGSYEQYF. In DNA form, the CDR3 reads TGTGCCAGCAGCTTAGCCGGACAGGGATCCTACGAGCAGTACTTC. J is TRBJ2-7 and V is TRBV7-6; 8 bases agree with TRBD1. Trimming at V came to 0 bases and at J to 1 base, leaving 2 bases not matched to a gene. The CDR3 length is 15 residues. Germline CDR1 is SGHVS and CDR2 is FNYEAQ.

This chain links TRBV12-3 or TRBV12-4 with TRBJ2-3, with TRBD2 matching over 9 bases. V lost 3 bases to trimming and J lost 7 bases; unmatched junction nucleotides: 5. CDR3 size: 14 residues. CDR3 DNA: TGTGCCAGCAGTTTCGGGACTAGCTCGAATACGCAGTATTTT. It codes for CASSFGTSSNTQYF.

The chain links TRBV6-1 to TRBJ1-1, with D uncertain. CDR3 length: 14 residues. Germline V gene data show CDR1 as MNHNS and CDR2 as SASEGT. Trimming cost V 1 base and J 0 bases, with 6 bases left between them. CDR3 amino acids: CASSEEGLNTEAFF. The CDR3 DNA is TGTGCCAGCAGTGAAGAAGGGTTGAACACTGAAGCTTTCTTT.

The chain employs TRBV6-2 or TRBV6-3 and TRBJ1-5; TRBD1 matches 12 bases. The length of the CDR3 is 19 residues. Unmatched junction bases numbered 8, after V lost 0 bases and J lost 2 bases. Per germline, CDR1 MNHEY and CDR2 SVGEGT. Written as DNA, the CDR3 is TGTGCCAGCAGTTACTCGAAGGGACAGGGGGCTGCTGGCAATCAGCCCCAGCATTTT. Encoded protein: CASSYSKGQGAAGNQPQHF.